Described below is a single T cell receptor beta chain sequence and its context. The source of the sample is a study of T cell responses to AZD1222 COVID-19 vaccine. On the study more broadly: The study pooled second doses at about 4 or about 12 weeks.

The repertoire was sequenced with immunoSEQ multiplex PCR; TCRdb's copy has only in-frame clones and lacks some. The table shows under 150,000 clones, with over 90% occurring only once. This TCR was sampled from an adult in good health. Specimen: peripheral blood, collected on day 0 of AZD1222 vaccination.

In DNA form, the CDR3 reads TGCGCCAGCAGCTTGGGGACTAGCGGGGGCCCCACAGATACGCAGTATTTT. This translates into CASSLGTSGGPTDTQYF. The chain uses TRBV5-1 and TRBJ2-3; 13 bases are shared with TRBD2. Germline V gene data show CDR1 as SGHRS and CDR2 as YFSETQ. This CDR3 contains 17 residues. Trimming removed 0 bases from V and 2 bases from J; junction bases left unmatched: 3.